The table lists the clone carrying this T cell receptor (beta chain) with many counts. The antigen is unknown. Germline lookup yields CDR1 SGHTA and CDR2 FQGNSA. V gave up 0 bases and J gave up 3 bases; unmatched junction bases: 4. The CDR3 spans 15 residues. Using RNA transcripts, the TCR beta CDR3 regions were amplified. First-round RT-PCR used HTBI primers; second-round multiplex PCR followed. TCRdb itself ran the multiplex PCR reads through MiXCR, one entry per CDR3 protein. The sample has approximately 460,000 distinct CDR3 sequences, about an eighth seen once; the top ten hold over 7.5%. This specimen belongs to a study of Graves' ophthalmopathy and Graves' hyperthyroidism. The study enrolled ophthalmopathy donors with moderate-to-severe activity, CAS ≥3, NOSPECS ≥4 and duration under 3 months. Study results and limitations: Also, most clonotypes expanded in the thyroid above 0.001 frequency appeared in blood.

The chain recombines TRBV7-2 with TRBJ2-7; 8 bases map to TRBD1. The sequence derives from a woman aged 25 to 39 with Graves' ophthalmopathy. Sequences were obtained from blood. This chain's CDR3 is CASSLAGTGLYEQYF. In DNA form, the CDR3 reads TGTGCCAGCAGCTTAGCGGGGACAGGACTCTACGAGCAGTACTTC.